This T cell receptor beta chain is drawn from a study of T cell responses to AZD1222 COVID-19 vaccine. V was pared by 0 bases and J by 1 base, with 6 bases of the junction left unmatched. Germline CDR1 and CDR2: MDHEN and SYDVKM. This CDR3 has 17 amino acids. The table lists this clone with a count of one. Its antigen is not known. Broader study findings: Scientists sampled the repertoires only once the peak T cell response had passed.

Profiling relied on immunoSEQ multiplex PCR, and the TCRdb table lists in-frame clones only, not all of them. This sample has some 150,000 clones, with approximately 90% found just once. Material: peripheral blood, obtained 28 days after the second AZD1222 dose. The chain joins TRBV28 to TRBJ2-5, with 9 positions matching TRBD1. This receptor was obtained from an adult who received the AZD1222 COVID-19 vaccine. The CDR3 nucleotides are TGTGCCAGCAGTTTATGGGTGACGGACAGGGGCCAAGAGACCCAGTACTTC. It codes for CASSLWVTDRGQETQYF.